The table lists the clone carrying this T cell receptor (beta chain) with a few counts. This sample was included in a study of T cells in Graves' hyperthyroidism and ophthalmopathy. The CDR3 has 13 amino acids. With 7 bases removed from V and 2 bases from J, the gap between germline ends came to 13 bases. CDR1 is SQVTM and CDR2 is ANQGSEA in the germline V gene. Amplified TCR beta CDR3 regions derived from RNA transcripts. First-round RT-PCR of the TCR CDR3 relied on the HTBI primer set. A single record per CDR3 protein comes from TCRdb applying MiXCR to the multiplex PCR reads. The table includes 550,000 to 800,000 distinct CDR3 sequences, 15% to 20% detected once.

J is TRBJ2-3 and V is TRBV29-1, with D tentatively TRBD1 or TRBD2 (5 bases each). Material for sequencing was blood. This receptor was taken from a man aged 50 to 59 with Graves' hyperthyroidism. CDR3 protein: CSAVTDYTDTQYF. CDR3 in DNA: TGCAGCGCGGTGACAGACTACACAGATACGCAGTATTTT.